The source of this TCR beta chain is a study of shared clonotypes between healthy human individuals. For this clone: The antigen is not known.

V was shortened by 3 bases and J by 3 bases, with 12 bases between the two germline ends. The CDR3 loop spans 15 amino acids. The germline CDR1 and CDR2 sequences are SEHNR and FQNEAQ (reference sequence). Study-level results: Between several donors, naive CD4 clonotypes were shared at a level of approximately 5%.

On sorted subsets, replicate PCRs used 150 to 250 ng DNA, or roughly 30,000 T cell genomes. The protocol was immunoSEQ multiplex PCR, while the TCRdb copy is restricted to in-frame clones and leaves out a portion. The sample holds 950,000 to 1,200,000 clones, about 80% seen once. The chain combines TRBV7-9 with TRBJ1-5, with D possibly being TRBD1 (5 bases). This TCR derives from a man between 18 and 29 years old in good health. Some clones in this sample may be carry-over from other donors' samples. The sequenced material came from memory CD4+ T cells from PBMCs. Subset: CD45RA-negative fraction. CDR3 protein: CASSFRGLFNQPQHF. The CDR3 DNA follows: TGTGCCAGCAGCTTTCGGGGCCTCTTCAATCAGCCCCAGCATTTT. Full variable domain (outside the CDR3, taken from reference TRBV7-9 and TRBJ1-5): DTGVSQNPRHKITKRGQNVTFRCDPISEHNRLYWYRQTLGQGPEFLTYFQNEAQLEKSRLLSDRFSAERPKGSFSTLEIQRTEQGDSAMYLCASSFRGLFNQPQHFGDGTRLSIL.